What follows are 19 T cell receptor beta chains derived from one specimen sequenced in a study of blood T cell repertoires in COVID-19. Data came from immunoSEQ multiplex PCR; TCRdb stores just in-frame clones and leaves some out. The table has roughly 16,000 clones, approximately 93% seen once; the top ten hold 5% to 7%. The sample was peripheral blood. The receptors were sampled from a human donor in a cohort sampled during active COVID-19.

The chain combines TRBV28 with TRBJ2-4; D gene uncertain. The CDR3 consists of 14 residues. V lost 3 bases and J lost 6, with 12 bases in between. From germline, CDR1 is MDHEN and CDR2 SYDVKM. CDR3 DNA: TGTGCCAGCAGTTTCAGCACAGACCTAAACATTCAGTACTTC. Protein: CASSFSTDLNIQYF. The complete variable domain, with remaining parts taken from reference TRBV28 and TRBJ2-4, reads DVKVTQSSRYLVKRTGEKVFLECVQDMDHENMFWYRQDPGLGLRLIYFSYDVKMKEKGDIPEGYSVSREKKERFSLILESASTNQTSMYLCASSFSTDLNIQYFGAGTRLSVL.

V and J are TRBV4-3 and TRBJ1-1, with D possibly TRBD1 on 6 matching bases. Germline-derived CDR1 and CDR2 are LGHNA and YSLEER. The CDR3 contains 16 residues. V dropped 3 bases and J dropped 0 bases, with 14 bases sitting between them. Written as DNA, the CDR3 is TGCGCCAGCAGCCAGTTTTACAGGGAAATGAACACTGAAGCTTTCTTT. Its translation is CASSQFYREMNTEAFF.

This chain links TRBV5-1 with TRBJ2-3, with TRBD2 identical over 8 bases. The V gene end was trimmed by 0 bases and the J gene end by 0 bases; junction bases not matched to a gene: 0. The CDR3 runs 15 residues. The germline CDR1 and CDR2 sequences are SGHRS and YFSETQ. In DNA form, the CDR3 reads TGCGCCAGCAGCTTGGTAGCGGGGAGCACAGATACGCAGTATTTT. As protein: CASSLVAGSTDTQYF. Combining the CDR3 with reference TRBV5-1 and TRBJ2-3 gives the whole variable domain KAGVTQTPRYLIKTRGQQVTLSCSPISGHRSVSWYQQTPGQGLQFLFEYFSETQRNKGNFPGRFSGRQFSNSRSEMNVSTLELGDSALYLCASSLVAGSTDTQYFGPGTRLTVL.

V usage is TRBV10-3 and J usage is TRBJ2-7; maybe TRBD1 (6 bases). With 10 bases removed from V and 2 bases from J, the gap between germline ends came to 12 bases. There are 12 residues in the CDR3. Germline assignment: CDR1 ENHRY and CDR2 SYGVKD. CDR3 in amino acids: CATTGNPYEQYF. The CDR3 bases are TGTGCCACCACAGGGAACCCCTACGAGCAGTACTTC.

This clone has only one observation. The gene calls are TRBV7-9 and TRBJ1-5; tentatively, D is TRBD1 (6 bases). This CDR3 comprises 15 residues. Deletions cut 1 base from V and 2 bases from J, with 9 bases between. In germline, CDR1 is SEHNR, CDR2 FQNEAQ (reference sequence). The CDR3 loop is CASSLESGGNQPQHF. In DNA, the CDR3 is TGTGCCAGCAGCTTAGAATCAGGGGGCAATCAGCCCCAGCATTTT.

This chain connects TRBV30 to TRBJ2-2, with D perhaps matching TRBD1 (5 bases). V was trimmed by 3 bases and J by 0 bases, leaving 8 bases between them. From germline, CDR1 is GTSNPN and CDR2 SVGIG (reference sequence). The CDR3 extends over 14 amino acids. The CDR3 reads CAWSKGSNTGELFF. In DNA, the CDR3 is TGTGCCTGGAGCAAGGGGTCGAACACCGGGGAGCTGTTTTTT.

A single count supports this clone. One end of the junction does not line up with germline, which may come from a read error. The chain employs TRBV13 and TRBJ2-7; D not resolved. Germline V gene lookup returns CDR1 PRHDT and CDR2 FYEKMQ (reference sequence). The CDR3 extends over 14 amino acids. This CDR3 is CASSLWVDSHEQYF. The CDR3 DNA is TGTGCCAGCAGCTTATGGGTAGACTCCCACGAGCAGTACTTC.

The chain carries TRBV6-2 or TRBV6-3 and TRBJ2-7; 14 bases are shared with TRBD2. CDR1 and CDR2 (germline): MNHEY, SVGEGT. The J segment lost 0 bases and the V segment lost 6 bases, leaving 4 bases of the junction unmatched. There are 16 residues in the CDR3. The CDR3 nucleotides are TGTGCCAGCAGCGGACTAGCGGGGGGCCCCTCCTACGAGCAGTACTTC. The encoded protein is CASSGLAGGPSYEQYF.

In DNA form, the CDR3 reads TGTGCCAGCAGTTTGCTAGGTACGGAAAGCACAGATACGCAGTATTTT. Translation gives CASSLLGTESTDTQYF. The chain has TRBV28 and TRBJ2-3; D is undetermined. V was trimmed by 3 bases and J by 0 bases, leaving 13 bases between them. Per the germline V gene, CDR1 is MDHEN and CDR2 is SYDVKM. The CDR3 runs to 16 residues.

The sample holds one count of this clone. The CDR3 DNA follows: TGTGCCACCAGCAGAGATCGAGAGTCGGGGACCCAGTACTTC. The encoded protein is CATSRDRESGTQYF. This chain uses TRBV15 with TRBJ2-5; D gene ambiguous. With 0 bases removed from V and 7 bases from J, the gap between germline ends came to 12 bases. Germline values: CDR1 LNHNV, CDR2 YYDKDF (reference sequence). There are 14 residues in the CDR3. Full variable domain (outside the CDR3, taken from reference TRBV15 and TRBJ2-5): DAMVIQNPRYQVTQFGKPVTLSCSQTLNHNVMYWYQQKSSQAPKLLFHYYDKDFNNEADTPDNFQSRRPNTSFCFLDIRSPGLGDTAMYLCATSRDRESGTQYFGPGTRLLVL.

The chain joins TRBV20-1 to TRBJ1-1; D remains unclear. Trimming pared 3 bases from V and 5 bases from J, leaving 4 bases between. The CDR3 is 10 amino acids. In germline, CDR1 is DFQATT, CDR2 SNEGSKA (reference sequence). This chain's CDR3 is CSARTTEAFF. For the CDR3, the DNA is TGCAGTGCTAGGACTACTGAAGCTTTCTTT.

V is TRBV27 and J is TRBJ2-7; no definite D call. Trimming stripped 4 bases from V and 3 bases from J, with 4 bases between. CDR3 length: 11 amino acids. Germline-derived CDR1 and CDR2 are MNHEY and SMNVEV (reference sequence). For the CDR3, the DNA is TGTGCCAGCAGTTCCGGCTACGAGCAGTACTTC. Protein: CASSSGYEQYF.

J is TRBJ2-7 and V is TRBV9, with no clear D. The length of the CDR3 is 15 residues. Germline-derived CDR1 and CDR2 are SGDLS and YYNGEE. The germline V and J ends were trimmed by 0 bases and 2 bases, with 12 bases remaining between them. CDR3: CASSVDSTETYEQYF. DNA of the CDR3: TGTGCCAGCAGCGTAGATTCGACGGAGACCTACGAGCAGTACTTC.

The chain is built from TRBV5-1 and TRBJ2-3; TRBD1 aligns across 7 bases. CDR1 is SGHRS and CDR2 is YFSETQ in the germline V gene. V trimming: 4 bases; J trimming: 3 bases; junction bases outside the gene matches: 5. The CDR3 covers 14 residues. The CDR3 bases are TGCGCCAGCAGCCGGGACAGCAGAACAGATACGCAGTATTTT. This sequence encodes CASSRDSRTDTQYF.

The chain carries TRBV5-4 and TRBJ2-5, with D possibly being TRBD2 (6 bases). CDR3 length: 14 residues. Trimming took 3 bases from V and 2 from J, leaving 11 bases between them. Germline values: CDR1 SGHNT, CDR2 YYREEE (reference sequence). The CDR3 here is CASSSGLLQETQYF. The DNA for the CDR3 is TGTGCCAGCAGCTCGGGACTCTTACAAGAGACCCAGTACTTC. The whole variable domain, remainder taken from reference TRBV5-4 and TRBJ2-5, is ETGVTQSPTHLIKTRGQQVTLRCSSQSGHNTVSWYQQALGQGPQFIFQYYREEENGRGNFPPRFSGLQFPNYSSELNVNALELDDSALYLCASSSGLLQETQYFGPGTRLLVL.

V gene TRBV28 combines with J gene TRBJ2-7; 8 bases are a match to TRBD2. This CDR3 is built from 14 residues. V was clipped by 2 bases and J by 5 bases; unmatched bases: 5. Germline V gives CDR1 MDHEN, CDR2 SYDVKM. DNA of the CDR3: TGTGCCAGCAGTTTAGAAGCGGGAGAGCACGAGCAGTACTTC. The encoded protein is CASSLEAGEHEQYF.

The chain links TRBV4-2 to TRBJ2-7, with TRBD1 as a possible D gene (6 bases). Germline loops: CDR1 LGHNA, CDR2 YNFKEQ. Deletions cut 3 bases from V and 4 bases from J, with 13 bases between. The CDR3 extends over 14 amino acids. Written as DNA, the CDR3 is TGTGCCAGCAGCCAGACAGGCTCCCTTTACGAGCAGTACTTC. Residues: CASSQTGSLYEQYF.

J is TRBJ1-4 and V is TRBV30; D remains ambiguous. V lost 8 bases and J 1 base, leaving 8 bases between the germline ends. CDR3 length: 12 amino acids. Germline loops: CDR1 GTSNPN, CDR2 SVGIG (reference sequence). DNA of the CDR3: TGTGCCGGAGGGATAACTAATGAAAAACTGTTTTTT. Translation gives CAGGITNEKLFF.

The chain couples TRBV4-3 to TRBJ1-6, with 7 bases that match TRBD1. With V trimmed by 4 bases and J by 5 bases, 8 bases remained unmatched. Germline V CDR1 and CDR2: LGHNA, YSLEER. This CDR3 is 16 amino acids long. In DNA, the CDR3 is TGCGCCAGCAGCCTGACAGGGACACGCAATAATTCACCCCTCCACTTT. Protein sequence: CASSLTGTRNNSPLHF.